This T cell receptor (beta chain) was identified during a study of chemoradiotherapy in HPV16-positive cancers. Here immunoSEQ multiplex PCR was the method, and the copy in TCRdb shows in-frame clones only, minus some. This sample has 30,000 to 35,000 clones; about 88% occur once, and the top ten carry around 2.3%. The CDR3 length is 15 residues. V shed 5 bases and J shed 5 bases, with 13 bases lying between them. Per the germline V gene, CDR1 is SGHTA and CDR2 is FQGNSA. The sequencing used blood, collected from a patient who underwent chemoradiotherapy. The clonotype was recovered from a human donor with HPV-associated anogenital cancer. The chain employs TRBV7-2 and TRBJ1-6; tentatively, D is TRBD1 (5 bases). The chain's CDR3 is CASSARDAHNSPLHF. CDR3 in DNA: TGTGCCAGCAGCGCCCGGGACGCCCATAATTCACCCCTCCACTTT.